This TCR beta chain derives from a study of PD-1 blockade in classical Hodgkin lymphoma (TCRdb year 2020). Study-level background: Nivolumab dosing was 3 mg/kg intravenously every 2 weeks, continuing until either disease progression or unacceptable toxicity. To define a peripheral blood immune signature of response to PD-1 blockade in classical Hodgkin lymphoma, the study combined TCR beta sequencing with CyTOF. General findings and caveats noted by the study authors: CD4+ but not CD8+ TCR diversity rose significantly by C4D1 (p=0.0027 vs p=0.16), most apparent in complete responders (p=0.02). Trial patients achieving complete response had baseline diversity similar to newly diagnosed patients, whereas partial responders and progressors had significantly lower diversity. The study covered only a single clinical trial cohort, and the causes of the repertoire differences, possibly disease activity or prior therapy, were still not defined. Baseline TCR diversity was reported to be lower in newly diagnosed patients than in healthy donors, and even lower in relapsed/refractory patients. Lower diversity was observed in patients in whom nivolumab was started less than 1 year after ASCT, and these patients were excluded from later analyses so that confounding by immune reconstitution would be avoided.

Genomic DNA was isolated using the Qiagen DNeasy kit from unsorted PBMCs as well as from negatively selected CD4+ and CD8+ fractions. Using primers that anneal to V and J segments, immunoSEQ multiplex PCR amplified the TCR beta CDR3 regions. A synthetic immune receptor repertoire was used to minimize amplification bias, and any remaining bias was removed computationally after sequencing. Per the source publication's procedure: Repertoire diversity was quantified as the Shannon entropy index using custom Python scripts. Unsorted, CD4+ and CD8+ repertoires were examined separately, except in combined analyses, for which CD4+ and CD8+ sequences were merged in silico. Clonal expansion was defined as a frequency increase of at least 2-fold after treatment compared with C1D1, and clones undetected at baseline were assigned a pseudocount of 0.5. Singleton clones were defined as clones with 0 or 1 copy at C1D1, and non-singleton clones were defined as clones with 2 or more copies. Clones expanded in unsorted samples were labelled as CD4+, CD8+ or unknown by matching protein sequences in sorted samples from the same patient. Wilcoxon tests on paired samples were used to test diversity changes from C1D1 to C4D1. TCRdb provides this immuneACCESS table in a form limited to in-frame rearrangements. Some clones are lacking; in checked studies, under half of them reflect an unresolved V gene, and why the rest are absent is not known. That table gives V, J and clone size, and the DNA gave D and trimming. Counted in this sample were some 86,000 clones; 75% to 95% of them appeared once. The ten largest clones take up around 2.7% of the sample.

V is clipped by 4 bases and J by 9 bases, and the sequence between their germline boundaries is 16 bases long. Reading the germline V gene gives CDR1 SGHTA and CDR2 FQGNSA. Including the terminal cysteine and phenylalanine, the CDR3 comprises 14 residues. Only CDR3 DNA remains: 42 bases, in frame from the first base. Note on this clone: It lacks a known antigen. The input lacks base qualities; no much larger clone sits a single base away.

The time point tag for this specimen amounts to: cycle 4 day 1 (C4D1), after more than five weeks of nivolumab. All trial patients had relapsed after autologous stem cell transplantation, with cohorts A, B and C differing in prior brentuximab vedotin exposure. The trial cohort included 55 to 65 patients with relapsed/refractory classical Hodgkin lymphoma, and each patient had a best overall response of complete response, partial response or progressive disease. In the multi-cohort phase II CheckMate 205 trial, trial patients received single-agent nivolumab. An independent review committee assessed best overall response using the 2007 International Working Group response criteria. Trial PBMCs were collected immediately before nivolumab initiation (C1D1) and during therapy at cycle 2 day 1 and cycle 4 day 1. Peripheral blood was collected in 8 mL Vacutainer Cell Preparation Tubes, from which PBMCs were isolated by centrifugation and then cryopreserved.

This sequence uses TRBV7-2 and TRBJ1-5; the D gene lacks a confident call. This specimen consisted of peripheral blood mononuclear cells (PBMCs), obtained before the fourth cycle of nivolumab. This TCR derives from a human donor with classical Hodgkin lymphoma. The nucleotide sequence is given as TGTGCCAGCAGCTCCTCCGGACTTCGACTGCCCCAGCATTTT. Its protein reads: CASSSSGLRLPQHF.